The next 26 T cell receptor beta chains were all read from a single sample in a study of blood T cell repertoires in COVID-19. Clones were read by immunoSEQ multiplex PCR, and TCRdb kept only the in-frame ones, dropping some. The repertoire includes around 130,000 clones, 65% to 85% of them detected once, and approximately 8.9% sits in the top ten. The specimen was peripheral blood. Receptors were obtained from a man in his thirties or forties with COVID-19, enrolled during active disease.

This chain connects TRBV7-8 to TRBJ2-5, with D possibly TRBD1 on 7 matching bases. Germline loops: CDR1 SGHVS, CDR2 FQNEAQ. The CDR3 loop spans 14 amino acids. V lost 0 bases to trimming and J lost 5 bases, with 10 bases between them. As DNA, the CDR3 is TGTGCCAGCAGCTTAGCGGCAGGGGGGGAGACCCAGTACTTC. It yields the protein CASSLAAGGETQYF.

This chain connects TRBV24-1 to TRBJ1-1; 8 bases line up with TRBD1. Germline assignment: CDR1 KGHDR and CDR2 SFDVKD. The CDR3 is 15 amino acids. V was pared by 4 bases and J by 4 bases, with 7 bases of the junction left unmatched. CDR3 bases: TGTGCCACCAGTGAAGGCAGGGGGCCGAGCACTGAAGCTTTCTTT. This sequence encodes CATSEGRGPSTEAFF.

The rearrangement joins TRBV28 to TRBJ2-7; 8 bases map to TRBD1. The CDR3 covers 18 residues. Germline V lookup: CDR1 MDHEN, CDR2 SYDVKM. J was trimmed by 3 bases and V by 2 bases; bases with no gene match: 15. The CDR3 here is CASSLAPGGQGGFYEQYF. The CDR3 DNA reads TGTGCCAGCAGTTTAGCCCCGGGCGGACAGGGTGGGTTCTACGAGCAGTACTTC. The full variable domain, completed using reference TRBV28 and TRBJ2-7, is DVKVTQSSRYLVKRTGEKVFLECVQDMDHENMFWYRQDPGLGLRLIYFSYDVKMKEKGDIPEGYSVSREKKERFSLILESASTNQTSMYLCASSLAPGGQGGFYEQYFGPGTRLTVT.

With regard to this clone: Other nucleotide sequences from this sample produce the same CDR3. The rearrangement joins TRBV28 to TRBJ1-5; 7 bases line up with TRBD1. The germline V gene encodes CDR1 MDHEN and CDR2 SYDVKM. This CDR3 region has 13 residues. V shed 8 bases and J 6 bases; nucleotides not matched to a gene: 7. The CDR3 here is CASREGAGQPQHF. The CDR3 nucleotides are TGTGCCAGCCGGGAGGGGGCCGGTCAGCCCCAGCATTTT.

The chain's CDR3 is CATSARGDNEKLFF. CDR3 in DNA: TGTGCCACCAGCGCTCGCGGGGATAATGAAAAACTGTTTTTT. The V and J genes are TRBV24-1 and TRBJ1-4, with D uncertain. Between the trimmed V and J ends, which lost 7 bases and 4 bases, there was a span of 12 bases. There are 14 residues in the CDR3. The V gene's germline CDR1 is KGHDR and CDR2 SFDVKD.

The V gene is TRBV5-1, the J gene TRBJ2-5, with D hard to call. V was clipped by 2 bases and J by 0 bases, with 8 bases between them. CDR3 size: 14 residues. The germline CDR1 and CDR2 sequences are SGHRS and YFSETQ. CDR3 DNA: TGCGCCAGCAGCTTAGTTCGGTACCAAGAGACCCAGTACTTC. Translation: CASSLVRYQETQYF. Combining the CDR3 with reference TRBV5-1 and TRBJ2-5 gives the whole variable domain KAGVTQTPRYLIKTRGQQVTLSCSPISGHRSVSWYQQTPGQGLQFLFEYFSETQRNKGNFPGRFSGRQFSNSRSEMNVSTLELGDSALYLCASSLVRYQETQYFGPGTRLLVL.

The chain uses TRBV11-2 and TRBJ1-2; TRBD1 matches 8 bases. Germline assignment: CDR1 SGHAT and CDR2 FQNNGV. V lost 5 bases to trimming and J lost 7 bases; unmatched junction nucleotides: 6. This CDR3 is 13 amino acids long. The CDR3 region is CASSPRTGTGYTF. For the CDR3, the DNA is TGTGCCAGCAGCCCACGGACAGGGACTGGCTACACCTTC.

This clone was recorded once. The rearrangement joins TRBV7-9 to TRBJ1-3; 8 bases are a match to TRBD1. CDR3 length: 15 residues. V shed 5 bases and J 4 bases; nucleotides not matched to a gene: 7. Germline V gene data show CDR1 as SEHNR and CDR2 as FQNEAQ (reference sequence). The CDR3 loop is CASSAGGGVGNTIYF. The CDR3 nucleotides read TGTGCCAGCAGCGCAGGGGGCGGCGTGGGAAACACCATATATTTT.

The CDR3 protein is CASSEVSGMETQYF. The CDR3 DNA reads TGTGCCAGCAGTGAAGTATCAGGGATGGAGACCCAGTACTTC. The J gene is TRBJ2-5, the V gene TRBV2, with a weak D call TRBD1 (5 bases). Per the germline V gene, CDR1 is SNHLY and CDR2 is FYNNEI. Trimming took off 1 base at V and 5 bases at J, with 11 bases between the two ends. This CDR3 is built from 14 residues. Full variable domain (remainder filled in from reference TRBV2 and TRBJ2-5): EPEVTQTPSHQVTQMGQEVILRCVPISNHLYFYWYRQILGQKVEFLVSFYNNEISEKSEIFDDQFSVERPDGSNFTLKIRSTKLEDSAMYFCASSEVSGMETQYFGPGTRLLVL.

V gene TRBV12-5 combines with J gene TRBJ1-3, with 7 nucleotides matching TRBD1. J was trimmed by 4 bases and V by 5 bases; bases with no gene match: 5. The CDR3 is made up of 14 amino acids. CDR1 and CDR2 (germline): LGHNT, FRNRAP. CDR3 sequence (DNA): TGTGCTAGTGGTGTAGGGACAGACGGAAACACCATATATTTT. It yields the protein CASGVGTDGNTIYF.

The V gene is TRBV5-4, the J gene TRBJ1-6; D unresolved. This CDR3 comprises 17 residues. V shed 0 bases and J shed 8 bases, with 18 bases lying between them. Germline CDR1 is SGHNT and CDR2 is YYREEE (reference sequence). CDR3 in DNA: TGTGCCAGCAGCTTGGCGTCTGGGTCCGGGAATGATTCACCCCTCCACTTT. Translating gives CASSLASGSGNDSPLHF.

The sample holds one count of this clone. The chain combines TRBV5-6 with TRBJ1-5; unclear D gene. The germline V and J ends were trimmed by 0 bases and 1 base, with 5 bases remaining between them. This CDR3 contains 14 residues. CDR1 is SGHDT, CDR2 YYEEEE, per germline. CDR3 region: CASSLGRSNQPQHF. CDR3 DNA: TGTGCCAGCAGCTTGGGCAGAAGCAATCAGCCCCAGCATTTT.

The J gene is TRBJ2-3, the V gene TRBV28; D not resolved. The germline V gene encodes CDR1 MDHEN and CDR2 SYDVKM. The ends were cut back, 2 bases at V and 0 bases at J, with 9 bases in the middle. The CDR3 runs 15 residues. The CDR3 bases are TGTGCCAGCAGTTTAGGCCAGTTTAGCACAGATACGCAGTATTTT. Protein: CASSLGQFSTDTQYF.

This rearrangement joins TRBV15 to TRBJ2-3; D is possibly TRBD2 (7 bases). The CDR3 covers 13 residues. V lost 3 bases and J 8 bases, leaving 12 bases between the germline ends. In germline, CDR1 is LNHNV, CDR2 YYDKDF (reference sequence). CDR3 sequence: CATSSLGGGTQYF. The CDR3 DNA reads as TGTGCCACCAGCAGCTTAGGGGGGGGTACGCAGTATTTT. The full variable domain, in which reference TRBV15 and TRBJ2-3 provide the parts outside the CDR3, is DAMVIQNPRYQVTQFGKPVTLSCSQTLNHNVMYWYQQKSSQAPKLLFHYYDKDFNNEADTPDNFQSRRPNTSFCFLDIRSPGLGDTAMYLCATSSLGGGTQYFGPGTRLTVL.

The chain is built from TRBV20-1 and TRBJ1-2, with D uncertain. Germline lookup yields CDR1 DFQATT and CDR2 SNEGSKA (reference sequence). Trimming removed 3 bases from V and 5 bases from J, with 7 bases in between. The CDR3 consists of 11 residues. In nucleotides, the CDR3 is TGCAGTGCTAGTTCGGTTTATGGCTACACCTTC. Translated, it gives CSASSVYGYTF.

The chain joins TRBV6-1 to TRBJ1-1, with 8 nucleotides matching TRBD1. J gave up 3 bases and V 2 bases, and 5 bases lay outside the gene matches. Germline CDR1 MNHNS, CDR2 SASEGT. The CDR3 is made up of 15 amino acids. The CDR3 is CASSETGGGDTEAFF. The CDR3 nucleotides read TGTGCCAGCAGTGAAACAGGGGGTGGAGACACTGAAGCTTTCTTT.

The count of this clone is one. This rearrangement joins TRBV2 to TRBJ2-2, with 9 positions matching TRBD1. The V gene's germline CDR1 is SNHLY and CDR2 FYNNEI. With 11 bases clipped from V and 4 bases from J, the junction kept 14 bases outside the gene matches. This CDR3 is built from 16 residues. CDR3 loop: CAHSGQGPLGTGELFF. The DNA for the CDR3 is TGTGCCCACTCAGGACAGGGGCCCCTCGGCACCGGGGAGCTGTTTTTT.

The J gene is TRBJ2-7, the V gene TRBV27; weak D call: TRBD1 (5 bases). The CDR3 length is 14 residues. Trimming shortened V by 6 bases and J by 2 bases, and 14 bases separated the two germline ends. In germline, CDR1 is MNHEY, CDR2 SMNVEV (reference sequence). CDR3 sequence: CASSPARVPYEQYF. CDR3 DNA sequence: TGTGCCAGCAGCCCCGCCAGGGTCCCCTACGAGCAGTACTTC.

A single count supports this clone. The CDR3 reads CATSDPLGATDTQYF. DNA of the CDR3: TGTGCCACCAGTGATCCGTTGGGCGCCACAGATACGCAGTATTTT. The chain combines TRBV24-1 with TRBJ2-3, with unresolved D. Germline lookup yields CDR1 KGHDR and CDR2 SFDVKD. Trimming cost V 3 bases and J 2 bases, with 11 bases left between them. The CDR3 is 15 residues long.

The chain recombines TRBV19 with TRBJ1-2; a weak D match, TRBD1 (5 bases). Germline CDR1 and CDR2: LNHDA and SQIVND (reference sequence). V was shortened by 6 bases and J by 8 bases, with 13 bases between the two germline ends. The CDR3 is 12 amino acids. This chain's CDR3 is CASSATDTGYTF. DNA of the CDR3: TGTGCCAGTAGCGCAACGGACACGGGCTACACCTTC.

The CDR3 DNA is TGTGCCAGCAACCTACCGGACAGGGGTGGCTATGGCTACACCTTC. Translating it yields CASNLPDRGGYGYTF. The J gene is TRBJ1-2, the V gene TRBV28, with 9 bases identical to TRBD1. Per germline, CDR1 MDHEN and CDR2 SYDVKM. The CDR3 length is 15 residues. V shed 7 bases, J shed 4 bases, and the junction held 10 bases outside the gene matches.

DNA for the CDR3: TGTGCCAGCAGCCCACAGGGTCCCCAAGAGACCCAGTACTTC. This encodes CASSPQGPQETQYF. J is TRBJ2-5 and V is TRBV7-2; TRBD1 is a possible D gene (6 bases). V was cut by 5 bases and J by 1 base, with 11 bases left in between. There are 14 residues in the CDR3. Germline V gene sequence: CDR1 SGHTA, CDR2 FQGNSA.

The chain is built from TRBV7-2 and TRBJ1-2, with 7 bases lining up with TRBD1. The ends lost 4 bases at V and 2 bases at J; junction bases unmatched: 7. Germline loops: CDR1 SGHTA, CDR2 FQGNSA. CDR3 size: 15 residues. The DNA of the CDR3 is TGTGCCAGCAGCTCACTAGACAGGGTAAACTATGGCTACACCTTC. This encodes CASSSLDRVNYGYTF.

The chain is built from TRBV10-2 and TRBJ2-7; 7 nucleotides line up with TRBD1. Germline V gene lookup returns CDR1 WSHSY and CDR2 SAAADI. Trimming cost V 5 bases and J 6 bases; bases outside gene matches: 4. CDR3 length equals 12 residues. The CDR3 bases are TGCGCCAGCAGTACTAACAGGGGCGAGCAGTACTTC. Translated, it gives CASSTNRGEQYF.

The chain combines TRBV10-1 with TRBJ2-1, with 8 nucleotides matching TRBD1. J gave up 6 bases and V 6 bases, and 7 bases lay outside the gene matches. The CDR3 spans 14 residues. CDR1 and CDR2 (germline): WNHNN, SYGVQD (reference sequence). CDR3 in DNA: TGCGCCAGCAGGCCTGGACAGGGAGGCAATGAGCAGTTCTTC. This sequence encodes CASRPGQGGNEQFF.

This chain joins TRBV11-2 and TRBJ1-2; TRBD1 matches at 8 bases. CDR3 length equals 15 residues. The junction had 2 bases not matched to a gene; V was cut back by 2 bases and J by 0 bases. Germline V CDR1 and CDR2: SGHAT, FQNNGV. The DNA of the CDR3 is TGTGCCAGCAGCTTACCGGGACAGGCTAACTATGGCTACACCTTC. This gives the protein CASSLPGQANYGYTF.